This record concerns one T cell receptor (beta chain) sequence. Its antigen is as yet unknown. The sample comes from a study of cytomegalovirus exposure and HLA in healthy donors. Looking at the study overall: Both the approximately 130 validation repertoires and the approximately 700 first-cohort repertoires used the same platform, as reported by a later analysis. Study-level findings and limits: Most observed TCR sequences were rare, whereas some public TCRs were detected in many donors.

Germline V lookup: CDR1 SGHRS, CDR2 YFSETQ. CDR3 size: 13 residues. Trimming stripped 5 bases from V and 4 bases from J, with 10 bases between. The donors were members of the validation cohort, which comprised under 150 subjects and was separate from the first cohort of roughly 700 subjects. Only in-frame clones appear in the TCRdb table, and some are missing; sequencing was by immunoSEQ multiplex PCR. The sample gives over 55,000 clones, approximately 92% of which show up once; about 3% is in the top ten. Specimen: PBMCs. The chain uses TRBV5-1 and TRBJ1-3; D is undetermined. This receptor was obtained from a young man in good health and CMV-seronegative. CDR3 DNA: TGCGCCAGCAGACTCGCATCGGGAAACACCATATATTTT. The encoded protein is CASRLASGNTIYF.